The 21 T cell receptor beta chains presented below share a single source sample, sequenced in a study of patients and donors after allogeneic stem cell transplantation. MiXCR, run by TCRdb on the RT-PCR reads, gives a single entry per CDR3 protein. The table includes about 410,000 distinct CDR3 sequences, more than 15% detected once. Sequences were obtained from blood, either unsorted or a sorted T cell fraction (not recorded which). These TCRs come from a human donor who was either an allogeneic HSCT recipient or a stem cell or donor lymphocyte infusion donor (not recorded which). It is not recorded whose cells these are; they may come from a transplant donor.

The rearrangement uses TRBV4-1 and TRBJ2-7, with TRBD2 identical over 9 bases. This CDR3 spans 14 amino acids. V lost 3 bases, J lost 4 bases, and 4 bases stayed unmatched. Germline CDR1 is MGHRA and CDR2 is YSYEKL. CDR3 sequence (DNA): TGCGCCAGCAGCCAGGGACTAGCTGTTTACGAGCAGTACTTC. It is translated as CASSQGLAVYEQYF.

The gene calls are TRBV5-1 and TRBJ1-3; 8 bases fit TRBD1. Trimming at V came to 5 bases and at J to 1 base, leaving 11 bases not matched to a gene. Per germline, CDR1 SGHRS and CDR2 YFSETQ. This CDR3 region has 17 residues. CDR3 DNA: TGCGCCAGCAGTCAACACGGACAGGGCTTTTCTGGAAACACCATATATTTT. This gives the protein CASSQHGQGFSGNTIYF. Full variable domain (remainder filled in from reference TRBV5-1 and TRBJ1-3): KAGVTQTPRYLIKTRGQQVTLSCSPISGHRSVSWYQQTPGQGLQFLFEYFSETQRNKGNFPGRFSGRQFSNSRSEMNVSTLELGDSALYLCASSQHGQGFSGNTIYFGEGSWLTVV.

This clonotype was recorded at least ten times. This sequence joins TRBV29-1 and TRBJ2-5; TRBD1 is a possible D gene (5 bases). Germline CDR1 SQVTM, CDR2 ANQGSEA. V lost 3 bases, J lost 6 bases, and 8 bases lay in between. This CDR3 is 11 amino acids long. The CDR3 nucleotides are TGCAGCGTTGAGCCAGGGCAGACCCAGTACTTC. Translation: CSVEPGQTQYF.

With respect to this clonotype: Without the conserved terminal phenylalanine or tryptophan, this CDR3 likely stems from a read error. The CDR3 here is CASSVMGRETQYS. The CDR3 coding sequence is TGTGCCAGCAGCGTAATGGGGCGAGAGACCCAGTACTCC. The V gene is TRBV9, the J gene TRBJ2-5; tentative D call: TRBD1 (5 bases). CDR3 size: 13 residues. V shed 1 base and J shed 4 bases, with 8 bases lying between them. From germline, CDR1 is SGDLS and CDR2 YYNGEE.

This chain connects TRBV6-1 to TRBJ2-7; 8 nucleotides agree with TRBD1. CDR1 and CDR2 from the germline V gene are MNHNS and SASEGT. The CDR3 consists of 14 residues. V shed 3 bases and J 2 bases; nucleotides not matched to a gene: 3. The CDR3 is CASSETGVAYEQYF. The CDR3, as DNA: TGTGCCAGCAGTGAGACAGGGGTTGCCTACGAGCAGTACTTC.

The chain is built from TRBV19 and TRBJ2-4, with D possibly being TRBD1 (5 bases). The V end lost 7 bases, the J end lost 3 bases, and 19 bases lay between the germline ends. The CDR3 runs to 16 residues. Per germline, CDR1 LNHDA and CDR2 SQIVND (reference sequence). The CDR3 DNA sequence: TGTGCCAGTACAGAAGACAGCGTCCATGTCAAAAACATTCAGTACTTC. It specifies CASTEDSVHVKNIQYF.

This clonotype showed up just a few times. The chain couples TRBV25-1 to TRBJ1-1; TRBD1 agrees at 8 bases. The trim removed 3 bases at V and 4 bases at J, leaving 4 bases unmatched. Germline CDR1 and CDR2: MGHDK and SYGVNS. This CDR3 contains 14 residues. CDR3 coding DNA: TGTGCCAGCAGTGATCAGGGGGCCGGCACTGAAGCTTTCTTT. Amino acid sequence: CASSDQGAGTEAFF.

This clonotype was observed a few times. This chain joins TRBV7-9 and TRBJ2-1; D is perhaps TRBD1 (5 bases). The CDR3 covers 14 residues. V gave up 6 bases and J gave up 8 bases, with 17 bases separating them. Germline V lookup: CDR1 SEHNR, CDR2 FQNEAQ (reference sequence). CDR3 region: CASRKARRRDEQFF. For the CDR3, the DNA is TGTGCCAGCAGGAAGGCCCGGCGCAGGGATGAGCAGTTCTTC.

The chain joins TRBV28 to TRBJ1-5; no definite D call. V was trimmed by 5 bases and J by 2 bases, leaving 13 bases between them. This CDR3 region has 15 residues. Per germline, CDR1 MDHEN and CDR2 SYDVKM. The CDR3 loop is CASSPLTAGNQPQHF. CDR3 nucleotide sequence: TGTGCCAGCAGTCCTCTAACAGCTGGCAATCAGCCCCAGCATTTT.

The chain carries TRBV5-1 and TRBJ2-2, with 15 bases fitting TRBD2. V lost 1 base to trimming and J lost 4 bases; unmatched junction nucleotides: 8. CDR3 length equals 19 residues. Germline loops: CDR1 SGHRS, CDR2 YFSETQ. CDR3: CASSLRGLAGGPFTGELFF. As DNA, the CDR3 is TGCGCCAGCAGCTTGCGCGGACTAGCGGGAGGGCCCTTCACCGGGGAGCTGTTTTTT.

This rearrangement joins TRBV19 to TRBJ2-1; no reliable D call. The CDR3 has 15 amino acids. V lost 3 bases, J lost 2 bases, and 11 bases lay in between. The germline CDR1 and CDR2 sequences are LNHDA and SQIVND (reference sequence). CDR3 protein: CASSMGQKAYNEQFF. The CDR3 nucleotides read TGTGCCAGTAGTATGGGCCAGAAAGCCTACAATGAGCAGTTCTTC. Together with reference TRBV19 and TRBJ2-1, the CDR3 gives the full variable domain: DGGITQSPKYLFRKEGQNVTLSCEQNLNHDAMYWYRQDPGQGLRLIYYSQIVNDFQKGDIAEGYSVSREKKESFPLTVTSAQKNPTAFYLCASSMGQKAYNEQFFGPGTRLTVL.

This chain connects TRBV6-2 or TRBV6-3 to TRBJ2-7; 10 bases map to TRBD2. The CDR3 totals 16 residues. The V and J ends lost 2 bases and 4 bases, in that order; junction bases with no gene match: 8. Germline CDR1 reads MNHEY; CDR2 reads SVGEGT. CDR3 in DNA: TGTGCCAGCAGTTACCCCCTAGCGGGAGTTAGGTACGAGCAGTACTTC. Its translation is CASSYPLAGVRYEQYF.

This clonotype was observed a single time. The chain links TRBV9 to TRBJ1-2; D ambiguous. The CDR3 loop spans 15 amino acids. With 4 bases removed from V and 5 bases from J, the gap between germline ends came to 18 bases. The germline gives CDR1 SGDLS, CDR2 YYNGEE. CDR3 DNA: TGTGCCAGCAGCCTTAGCGTGATTACGGGGTATGGCTACACCTTC. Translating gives CASSLSVITGYGYTF.

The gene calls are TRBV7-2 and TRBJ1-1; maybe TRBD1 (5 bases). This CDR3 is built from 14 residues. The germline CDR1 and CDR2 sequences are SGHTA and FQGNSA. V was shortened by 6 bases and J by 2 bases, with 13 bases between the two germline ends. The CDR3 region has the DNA TGTGCCAGCAGAGTAGGGGTCCAAAACACTGAAGCTTTCTTT. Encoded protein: CASRVGVQNTEAFF. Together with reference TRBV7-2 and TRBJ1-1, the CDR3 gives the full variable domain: GAGVSQSPSNKVTEKGKDVELRCDPISGHTALYWYRQSLGQGLEFLIYFQGNSAPDKSGLPSDRFSAERTGGSVSTLTIQRTQQEDSAVYLCASRVGVQNTEAFFGQGTRLTVV.

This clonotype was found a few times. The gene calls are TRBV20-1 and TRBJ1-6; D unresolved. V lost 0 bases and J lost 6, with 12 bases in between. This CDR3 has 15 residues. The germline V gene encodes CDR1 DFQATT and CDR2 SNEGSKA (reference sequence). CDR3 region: CSARDLEGGNSPLHF. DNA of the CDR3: TGCAGTGCTAGAGATCTCGAGGGAGGTAATTCACCCCTCCACTTT.

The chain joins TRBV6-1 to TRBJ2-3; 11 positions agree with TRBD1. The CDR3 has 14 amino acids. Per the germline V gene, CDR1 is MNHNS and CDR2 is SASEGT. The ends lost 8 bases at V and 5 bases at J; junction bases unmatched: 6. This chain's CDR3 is CASDEGQGGDTQYF. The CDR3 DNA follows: TGTGCCAGCGACGAGGGACAGGGGGGAGATACGCAGTATTTT.

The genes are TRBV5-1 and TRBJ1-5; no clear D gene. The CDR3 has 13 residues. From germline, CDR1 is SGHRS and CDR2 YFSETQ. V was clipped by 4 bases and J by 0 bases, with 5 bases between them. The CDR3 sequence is CASSDGSNQPQHF. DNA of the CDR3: TGCGCCAGCAGCGACGGTAGCAATCAGCCCCAGCATTTT.

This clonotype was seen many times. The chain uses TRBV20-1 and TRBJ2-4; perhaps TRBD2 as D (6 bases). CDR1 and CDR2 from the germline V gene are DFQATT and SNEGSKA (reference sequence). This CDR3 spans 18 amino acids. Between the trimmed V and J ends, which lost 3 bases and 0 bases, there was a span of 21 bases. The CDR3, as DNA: TGCAGTGCTAGTGGTGCTAGCGTCAACAAATTAGCCAAAAACATTCAGTACTTC. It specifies CSASGASVNKLAKNIQYF.

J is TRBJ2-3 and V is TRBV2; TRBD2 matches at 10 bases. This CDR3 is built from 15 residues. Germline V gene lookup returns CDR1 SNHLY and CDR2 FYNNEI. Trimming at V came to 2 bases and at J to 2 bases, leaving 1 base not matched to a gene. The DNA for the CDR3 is TGTGCCAGCAGTGAAACTAGCGGGGCCACAGATACGCAGTATTTT. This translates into CASSETSGATDTQYF.

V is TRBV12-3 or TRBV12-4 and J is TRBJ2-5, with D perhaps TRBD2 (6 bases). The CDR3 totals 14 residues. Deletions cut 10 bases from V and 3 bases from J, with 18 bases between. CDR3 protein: CATTVGAGKETQYF. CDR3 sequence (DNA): TGTGCCACCACCGTAGGGGCGGGGAAAGAGACCCAGTACTTC.

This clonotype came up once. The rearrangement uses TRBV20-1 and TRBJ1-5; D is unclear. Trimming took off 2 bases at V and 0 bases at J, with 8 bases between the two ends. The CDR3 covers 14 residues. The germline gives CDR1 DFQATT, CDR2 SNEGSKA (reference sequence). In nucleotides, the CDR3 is TGCAGTGCTAGATCTGGGGTTAGCAATCAGCCCCAGCATTTT. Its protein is CSARSGVSNQPQHF.